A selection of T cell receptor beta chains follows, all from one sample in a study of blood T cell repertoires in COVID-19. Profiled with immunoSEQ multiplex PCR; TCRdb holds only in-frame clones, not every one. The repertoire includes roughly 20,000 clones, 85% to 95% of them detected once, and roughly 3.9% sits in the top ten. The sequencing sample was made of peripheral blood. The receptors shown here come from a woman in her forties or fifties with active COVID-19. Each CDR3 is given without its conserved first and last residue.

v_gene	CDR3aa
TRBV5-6	ASRLIGGSYEQY
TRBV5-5	ASSPRLAGASYEQY
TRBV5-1	ASSSGVNTGELF
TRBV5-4	ASSLVGTGYIYGYT
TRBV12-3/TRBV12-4	ASSSTGGTEAF
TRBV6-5	ASSYVPSGSNSEQY
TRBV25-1	ASSEWGGNLHNEQF
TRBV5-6	ASSKPRAGAYSADTQY
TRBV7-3	ASSLNNADTQY
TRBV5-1	ASSLTGTNTEAF
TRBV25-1	ASSDLQGRGRNTIY
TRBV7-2	ASRGGTPTEAF
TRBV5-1	ASSLVGTDYNEQF
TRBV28	ASSLRQGTDEQY
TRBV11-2	ASSPSGYEQY
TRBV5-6	ASSSGQGAGNTIY
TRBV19	ASSLGDFLSTEAF
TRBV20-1	SALAEETQY
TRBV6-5	ASRAPALYEQY
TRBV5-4	ASSGPGQGKETQY
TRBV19	ASSVRLGYGYT
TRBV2	ASRNRDSSTDTQY
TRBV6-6	ATKSESSYEQY
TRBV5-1	ASSYRWASGPSTDTQY
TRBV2	ASRDDRVNEKLF
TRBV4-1	ASSRGRGYT
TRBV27	ASSPVENYGYT
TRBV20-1	SAPPPGISF
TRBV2	ASSSSVNEQF
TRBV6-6	ASSYWQSGGYT
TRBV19	ASLNQGAVFSAEAF
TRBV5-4	ASSSDLGTDTQY
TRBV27	ASSLLRGHEQF
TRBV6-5	ASRVGQYYEQY
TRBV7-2	ASSSGTRDQPQH
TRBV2	ASSDSRGYSPLH
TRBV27	ASSIASGNTIY
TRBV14	ASSQGTGVGELF
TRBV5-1	ASSHPQGANTEAF
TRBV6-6	ASSYAERGEAF
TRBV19	ASHLAGRTDTQY
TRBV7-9	ASSSWGVRETQY
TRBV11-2	ASSSLLRLSYNEQF
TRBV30	AWSVGGADHEQY
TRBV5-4	ASTLDPPWEINEQF
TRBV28	ASRDLNLPRE
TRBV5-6	ASSLGAEQY
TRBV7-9	ASSLRDRGF
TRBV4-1	ASSQPTRTDTQY
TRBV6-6	ASSDGKGRGETQY
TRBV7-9	ASSLSRGDYGYT
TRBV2	ASSLDRGGTGELF
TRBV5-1	ASSPGLASFSTDTQY
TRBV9	ASSTGLAGGYEQY
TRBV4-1	ASSQDLTSGRRYEQY
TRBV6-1	ASSEGTSGGGYEQY